This entry lists 4 T cell receptor beta chains sequenced from one sample in a study of T cells after yellow fever vaccination (dated by TCRdb to the late 2010s). The sample's treatment or condition label is to be understood as: live attenuated yellow fever vaccine strain. Library generation was performed with 5' RACE. The sample was run on an Illumina NovaSeq 6000. TCRdb reworked the public reads: Q25 trimming with fastp, MiXCR clone assembly, productive beta chains retained. Rows are combined by CDR3 protein, so each entry shows the most common genes and DNA. Across this sample there are around 300,000 distinct CDR3 sequences, with over 3.5% seen only once. Around 23% of the sample goes to the ten largest clones. The sample here was PBMCs, taken 5 days after the yellow fever booster vaccination. These receptors all stem from a man between 18 and 35 years old who received the YFV17D yellow fever vaccine.

This clonotype appeared many times. The J gene is TRBJ1-2, the V gene TRBV4-3; the D gene is possibly TRBD1 (5 bases). CDR3 length: 13 amino acids. Germline V gene lookup returns CDR1 LGHNA and CDR2 YSLEER. Trimming removed 4 bases at V and 2 bases at J, with 8 bases between. This CDR3 is CASSPGGNYGYTF. The CDR3 DNA follows: TGCGCCAGCAGCCCCGGGGGGAACTATGGCTACACCTTC.

This clonotype was seen a few times. This sequence joins TRBV18 and TRBJ2-3; D gene ambiguous. Trimming left V 3 bases short and J 6 bases short, with 16 bases between. CDR1 is KGHSH, CDR2 LQKENI, per germline. The CDR3 is 15 amino acids. CDR3: CASSPSLTADDTQYF. The CDR3 region has the DNA TGTGCCAGCTCACCCTCCCTGACTGCCGACGATACGCAGTATTTT.

The V call is TRBV4-3, the J call TRBJ2-1; 7 bases line up with TRBD2. Germline lookup yields CDR1 LGHNA and CDR2 YSLEER. V lost 0 bases and J lost 0; bases outside the gene matches: 5. The length of the CDR3 is 17 residues. The CDR3 spells CASSQDGRTSSYNEQFF. CDR3 bases: TGCGCCAGCAGCCAAGATGGCAGGACTAGCTCCTACAATGAGCAGTTCTTC.

A few counts support this clonotype. This chain uses TRBV18 with TRBJ1-2; D might be TRBD1 (5 bases). This CDR3 comprises 15 residues. V dropped 3 bases and J dropped 4 bases, with 15 bases sitting between them. Germline CDR1 and CDR2: KGHSH and LQKENI. CDR3 loop: CASSPGWGKIYGYTF. The CDR3 DNA sequence: TGTGCCAGCTCACCTGGTTGGGGGAAGATCTATGGCTACACCTTC.